The text below deals with one T cell receptor beta chain. Many counts were recorded for this clonotype. Its binding antigen is unknown. Nothing much larger sits one base from this clone, and base qualities are not available. The time point label of this sample denotes: newly diagnosed GD, antithyroid drugs for less than 3 months. For both TCR sequencing and RNA sequencing, RNA was extracted from PBMCs using TRIzol. The diagnosis of Graves' disease followed American Thyroid Association guidelines. Recruitment of patients was carried out at an endocrinology department in Xi'an, China. From each patient, around 9 milliliters of peripheral blood was collected into an EDTA anticoagulant tube. Ficoll Paque Plus density gradient separation was used to isolate PBMCs, and no further T cell sorting was done. An Agilent 2100 Bioanalyzer and agarose gel were used to assess RNA quality, and a NanoDrop 2000 was used to measure RNA concentration.

This entry belongs to a study of regulatory T cells in long-lasting Graves disease (dated by TCRdb to the early 2020s). Describing the broader study: Antithyroid drugs had been taken for less than 3 months by newly diagnosed Graves' disease patients. A total of around 33 samples were covered by TCR sequencing, comprising approximately 13 persistent and 20 or so newly diagnosed Graves' disease patients. The study was conducted in China and was registered as a clinical trial. Peripheral blood TCR sequencing and RNA sequencing compared persistent Graves' disease patients with newly diagnosed Graves' disease patients. Here is what the overall study found, with its caveats: Persistent patients shared more public clonotypes among themselves (around 2,800) than newly diagnosed patients did (more than 950). TRBV28, TRBJ1-2 and TRBJ2-5 were preferentially used in persistent disease, while TRBV20-1 and TRBJ2-1 were favored in newly diagnosed disease. Lower TCR Shannon entropy and fewer highly expanded clones were observed in persistent Graves' disease patients than in newly diagnosed patients, which suggested clonal expansion. Because the primary lesion, thyroid tissue, could not be accessed, the study looked at peripheral blood alone. The small sample size was acknowledged by the authors as a limitation that may reduce accuracy. Only the TCR beta chain was sequenced and analyzed.

V and J are truncated by 0 bases and 2 bases respectively, leaving an intervening sequence of 7 bases. Spanning cysteine to phenylalanine, the CDR3 consists of 14 amino acids. The entry retains the CDR3 DNA only, 42 bases that are in frame from base 1. Looking up the germline V gene (reference sequence) yields CDR1 SGHAT and CDR2 FQDESV. Libraries were made using multiplex PCR. TCRdb shows the sequencer as Illumina HiSeq 4000. iRepertoire HTBI primers and Arm-PCR amplification of CDR3 regions were used to construct TCR beta libraries. Before sequencing, the PCR products went through gel purification. The authors' analysis ran thus. Gene usage analysis of CDR3 amino acid clonotypes relied on the roughly 60 TRBV and about 13 TRBJ segments identified across samples. COPE and FqMerger were used to merge the filtered high-quality paired reads into contigs. Contigs were aligned with BLAST to IMGT TRBV, TRBD and TRBJ reference genes, and CDR3 was defined per IMGT. Clonotypes above 0.1% frequency were classified as highly expanded clones. Shannon entropy was used to measure repertoire diversity, and the Gini coefficient was used to measure V-J evenness. A clonotype found in more than one individual was treated as public. The raw public data were reprocessed by TCRdb itself: fastp quality trimming at Q25, MiXCR clonotype calling, in-frame beta chains only. Rows with one shared CDR3 protein collapse into an entry with the most common genes and DNA. The authors' filters were not applied to this entry. For this sample there are under 300,000 distinct CDR3 sequences; about 18% appear just once. Jointly, the top ten make up roughly a fifth of the sample.

This receptor chain uses TRBV11-1 and TRBJ1-2; the D segment could be TRBD1, given 5 matching bases. This sample comprised peripheral blood mononuclear cells (PBMCs), obtained at new diagnosis, from a patient treated with antithyroid drugs. The receptor was derived from a female donor with Graves disease. For the CDR3, the sequence is CASSLAGPNYGYTF. The sequenced DNA: TGTGCCAGCAGCTTAGCGGGGCCAAACTATGGCTACACCTTC.